The 5 T cell receptor beta chains below all came from one sample that was sequenced in a study of radiation and T cells in renal cell carcinoma. The assay was immunoSEQ multiplex PCR, and TCRdb's table has in-frame clones only and misses some. Counted here are about 140,000 clones, roughly 85% occurring once; the ten biggest clones make up roughly 25%. Regarding time point: baseline pretreatment blood. The treatment here: 15 Gy SBRT to primary tumor, nephrectomy 4 weeks later. This specimen was blood, taken from a patient whose treatment included radiotherapy and nephrectomy. Source of these receptors: a woman in her forties or fifties with renal cell carcinoma.

The V call is TRBV5-5, the J call TRBJ2-1; 9 bases map to TRBD2. This CDR3 has 14 residues. Unmatched junction bases numbered 7, after V lost 4 bases and J lost 8 bases. CDR1 and CDR2 (germline): SGHKS, YYEKEE (reference sequence). CDR3 nucleotides: TGTGCCAGCAGCCGTCAGCGGGAGGAGCATGAGCAGTTCTTC. Protein: CASSRQREEHEQFF. The entire variable domain, with the rest obtained from reference TRBV5-5 and TRBJ2-1, is as follows: DAGVTQSPTHLIKTRGQQVTLRCSPISGHKSVSWYQQVLGQGPQFIFQYYEKEERGRGNFPDRFSARQFPNYSSELNVNALLLGDSALYLCASSRQREEHEQFFGPGTRLTVL.

The genes are TRBV9 and TRBJ2-7, with a weak D call TRBD2 (5 bases). V was shortened by 3 bases and J by 4 bases, with 8 bases between the two germline ends. The CDR3 is 12 residues long. Germline V gives CDR1 SGDLS, CDR2 YYNGEE. The CDR3 spells CASSATNYEQYF. The CDR3 DNA sequence: TGTGCCAGCAGCGCGACTAATTACGAGCAGTACTTC.

The chain links TRBV7-8 to TRBJ2-7, with D perhaps TRBD1 (6 bases). This CDR3 comprises 15 residues. The V gene's germline CDR1 is SGHVS and CDR2 FQNEAQ. The V gene lost 5 bases and the J gene lost 2 bases, with 16 bases spanning the gap. The CDR3 loop reads CASSPTPRGPYEQYF. The CDR3, as DNA: TGTGCCAGCAGCCCGACACCCAGGGGCCCCTACGAGCAGTACTTC.

In its sample, this clone was seen a few times. The chain carries TRBV7-2 and TRBJ1-2; 7 bases map to TRBD1. The CDR3 is made up of 14 amino acids. Germline V gene sequence: CDR1 SGHTA, CDR2 FQGNSA. V gave up 6 bases and J gave up 4 bases; unmatched junction bases: 8. CDR3 sequence reads: CASRPSGQLYGYTF. The CDR3 DNA sequence: TGTGCCAGCAGGCCATCGGGACAGCTCTATGGCTACACCTTC.

This chain links TRBV5-1 with TRBJ1-2; 8 nucleotides match TRBD1. CDR1 and CDR2 from the germline V gene are SGHRS and YFSETQ. The CDR3 covers 15 residues. J lost 7 bases, V lost 0 bases, and 8 bases had no gene match. The CDR3 DNA follows: TGCGCCAGCAGCTTGGAAGGACAGGGACATGGTGGCTACACCTTC. It yields the protein CASSLEGQGHGGYTF.